These 10 T cell receptor beta chains were sequenced from one sample in a study of human T cells and chemical hapten exposure. MiXCR, applied by TCRdb to the RACE reads, yields one record per CDR3 protein. The table has a few hundred thousand distinct CDR3 sequences, approximately 4.4% seen once. Time point indicated: patch test 1, 2 weeks after DPC sensitization. Documented treatment: therapeutic diphenylcyclopropenone sensitization with weekly scalp DPC. Specimen: whole blood, collected in connection with sensitization to the hapten diphenylcyclopropenone (DPC). The source is a woman in her fifties or sixties with alopecia areata. Some clones in this sample may be carry-over from other donors' samples.

On this clonotype: A far larger clone is a single base away, which makes a read error likely. This chain joins TRBV7-2 and TRBJ2-1; D is possibly TRBD1 (5 bases). Germline CDR1 is SGHTA and CDR2 is FQGNSA. The CDR3 has 15 amino acids. The ends were cut back, 1 base at V and 0 bases at J, with 7 bases in the middle. The DNA for the CDR3 is TGTACCAGCAGCTTAGGGCAGGGCTCCTACAATGAGCAGTTCTTC. The encoded protein is CTSSLGQGSYNEQFF.

This clonotype was seen repeatedly, ten times or more. The chain employs TRBV20-1 and TRBJ2-5; the D is unclear. V lost 1 base, J lost 4 bases, and 10 bases lay in between. The CDR3 spans 13 residues. Germline CDR1 is DFQATT and CDR2 is SNEGSKA (reference sequence). The CDR3 protein is CSARALVTETQYF. CDR3 DNA: TGCAGTGCTAGAGCCTTGGTTACAGAGACCCAGTACTTC.

There are many counts of this clonotype. V usage is TRBV4-1 and J usage is TRBJ2-7; D is perhaps TRBD1 or TRBD2 (6 bases each). The V end was cut by 1 base, the J end by 8 bases, with 12 bases between. This CDR3 region has 13 residues. The germline CDR1 and CDR2 sequences are MGHRA and YSYEKL. CDR3 region: CASSQVGGRKQYF. In DNA form, the CDR3 reads TGCGCCAGCAGCCAAGTTGGGGGGCGGAAGCAGTACTTC.

This clonotype occurred many times. The chain carries TRBV19 and TRBJ2-2; D tentatively fits TRBD1 or TRBD2 (5 bases each). There are 15 residues in the CDR3. Germline values: CDR1 LNHDA, CDR2 SQIVND (reference sequence). V lost 10 bases to trimming and J lost 2 bases, with 17 bases between them. The CDR3 sequence is CATSIGGINTGELFF. The CDR3 DNA is TGTGCCACCTCCATTGGGGGAATTAACACCGGGGAGCTGTTTTTT.

This sequence joins TRBV20-1 and TRBJ2-1; 9 bases fit TRBD2. Unmatched junction bases numbered 10, after V lost 5 bases and J lost 8 bases. Germline values: CDR1 DFQATT, CDR2 SNEGSKA (reference sequence). The CDR3 length is 14 residues. The CDR3 loop is CSAYRAGGSHEQFF. CDR3 nucleotide sequence: TGCAGTGCTTACCGGGCGGGGGGGTCCCATGAGCAGTTCTTC.

This clonotype was seen many times. The rearrangement links TRBV6-1 to TRBJ1-1; D gene uncertain. V gave up 7 bases and J gave up 0 bases, with 12 bases separating them. The CDR3 spans 14 residues. Germline V gives CDR1 MNHNS, CDR2 SASEGT. DNA for the CDR3: TGTGCCAGCAATCCTAGAGCATTGAACACTGAAGCTTTCTTT. Its translation is CASNPRALNTEAFF.

In its sample, this clonotype was seen a few times. The rearrangement uses TRBV7-2 and TRBJ2-3, with a weak D call TRBD2 (5 bases). Deletions cut 5 bases from V and 1 base from J, with 13 bases between. In germline, CDR1 is SGHTA, CDR2 FQGNSA. This CDR3 comprises 15 residues. This chain's CDR3 is CASSQASIRTDTQYF. CDR3 nucleotides: TGTGCCAGCAGCCAAGCTAGCATCCGCACAGATACGCAGTATTTT.

The CDR3 DNA follows: TGTGCCAGCAGCTTATTTGGGGGATCGGGGACTGAAGCTTTCTTT. Its protein is CASSLFGGSGTEAFF. This chain uses TRBV7-9 with TRBJ1-1; a possible D gene is TRBD1 (5 bases). V was clipped by 2 bases and J by 5 bases, with 15 bases between them. The CDR3 extends over 15 amino acids. Germline CDR1 is SEHNR and CDR2 is FQNEAQ (reference sequence).

This clonotype has more than one count but fewer than ten. J is TRBJ2-3 and V is TRBV20-1; D possibly corresponds to TRBD2 (5 bases). This CDR3 is 16 amino acids long. The V end lost 6 bases, the J end lost 2 bases, and 21 bases lay between the germline ends. Germline V gene data show CDR1 as DFQATT and CDR2 as SNEGSKA (reference sequence). The CDR3 bases are TGCAGTGCCCCCCAGGTGGCGGGCCTTCACACAGATACGCAGTATTTT. Translation gives CSAPQVAGLHTDTQYF.

Only a few counts were recorded for this clonotype. The rearrangement uses TRBV20-1 and TRBJ2-1, with TRBD2 identical over 10 bases. Losses at the gene ends were 3 bases for V and 3 bases for J; bases not matched to a gene: 5. Germline V gene sequence: CDR1 DFQATT, CDR2 SNEGSKA (reference sequence). The CDR3 sequence is 15 residues long. CDR3 in amino acids: CSARVSGRLYNEQFF. The CDR3 DNA sequence: TGCAGTGCTAGGGTTAGCGGGAGGCTCTACAATGAGCAGTTCTTC.